The T cell receptor beta chain under discussion was sequenced for a study of cytomegalovirus exposure and HLA in healthy donors (dated by TCRdb to about 2017). In the study overall: An earlier analysis of about 560 of the donors reported approximately 280 Gb of sequence data and 100 million to 120 million unique TCR beta sequences obtained from approximately 180 million T cells. HLA typing included class I and class II loci at four-digit resolution. Across 398 genotyped donors of the cohort, an average of roughly 200,000 unique TCR beta nucleotide sequences per donor were sequenced, and 15% to 20% of those sequences were non-productive. To decide whether each TCR beta V gene segment behaved as functional or pseudogenic, an earlier analysis of some 580 of the donors relied on high-throughput TCR beta sequencing. The later analysis used no new phenotypic data to find candidate immune exposures, relying instead on TCR beta sequences and their occurrence across donors. High-throughput TCR immunosequencing, statistical association of individual TCRs with disease status, and machine learning were combined to predict cytomegalovirus infection status. The study was designed to test whether signatures of past pathogen exposure could be identified by cataloging public T cell receptors. A later genetic analysis took genome-wide SNP genotypes for about 55% of the roughly 670 donors and used that subset as a discovery cohort. Donor age, sex, ethnicity and CMV serostatus were collected together with the repertoire data. Because of strong linkage in the cohort, roughly five DR-DQ haplotypes were treated as single units for association and clustering. The study used immunosequencing to profile the T cell repertoires of 600 to 850 subjects and linked those repertoires to cytomegalovirus serostatus. Every discovery cohort repertoire had been produced on one sequencing platform. A later analysis re-analyzed previously published TCR beta repertoires from 550 to 700 donors and added high-resolution HLA genotyping to study TCR occurrence patterns. The number of donors typed differed by locus, with roughly 629-640 for A, B, C, DRB1 and DQB1, roughly 550 for DQA1, 600 to 610 for DPA1, and approximately 470 for DPB1. Among the roughly 400 genotyped donors, approximately 81% belonged to the genetic ancestry cluster associated with self-reported Caucasian donors. Besides the first cohort of 500 to 700 subjects, a separate validation cohort made up of 120 different subjects was used. About 300 gigabases of sequencing data and 80 million or so unique TCR sequences were included in an early release covering several hundred HLA-typed donors. Study-wide conclusions, independent of this receptor: In a later analysis, HLA-associated TCR beta chains were found to be more clonally expanded and to have lower generation probabilities than equally common non-associated chains. Some IMGT-functional V segments, including TRBV6-2 and TRBV6-3, could not be told apart with the 87-base-pair reads, so those segments were excluded. According to a later analysis, TCR association rates differed among HLA loci, with DRB1 alleles showing the most associated TCRs and HLA-C alleles showing the fewest. A further reported finding was that TCR beta sequences accurately predicted the HLA-A and HLA-B alleles for most subjects in the first cohort. In a later analysis, most CMV-associated TCR beta chains were found to appear HLA-restricted, with HLA associations seemingly driven largely by CMV exposure. The study gave a list of some 150 TCR beta chains associated with cytomegalovirus. Correlated functional status among segregating V segments might be attributable to linkage disequilibrium, but an unknown experimental factor could not be ruled out. A later analysis associated 15,000 to 20,000 TCR beta sequences with specific HLA alleles at a false discovery rate of 0.05. A later analysis reported that several top co-occurrence clusters appeared linked to parvovirus B19, influenza, CMV and Epstein-Barr virus. CMV serostatus was the only immune exposure information available for the cohort. In vitro tests confirmed that a few of the cytomegalovirus-associated TCR beta chains recognize cytomegalovirus antigens. The presence/absence analyses assumed that sequencing depth was roughly uniform across donors, and that assumption may not be true. According to a later genetic analysis, donors in an Asian-associated ancestry cluster had fewer N-insertions in productive TCRs than the approximately 630-donor mean. An association between a missense DCLRE1C variant and V-gene and J-gene trimming of TCR beta chains was found in a later genetic analysis and replicated in an independent cohort. The authors suggested that the approach could potentially be extended to other disease states and immunological phenotypes. The classifier was reported to diagnose cytomegalovirus status with high specificity and sensitivity in both the original cohort and the validation cohort. Because HLA typing was unavailable for some donors at each locus, only the typed subset was used in association tests. The cohort was sequenced for TCR beta chains only, and without alpha or paired-chain data the features that could be detected were limited. Because counts were too low, under 20 rarely observed V segments, including chromosome 9 orphons, were left out of the earlier analysis of approximately 580 of the donors. Most TCR sequences were seen in very few donors, while some public TCRs were found in many individuals. Broadly in line with IMGT annotations, most TCR beta V segments showed up in productive rearrangements about 90% or about 30% of the time in an earlier analysis of approximately 600 of the donors. Assigning TCR associations to individual alleles was difficult when HLA alleles, especially DR and DQ, strongly co-occurred. The sequencing pipeline was judged likely to have produced a cluster of highly shared sequence variants as a technical artifact.

Library method: the immunoSEQ multiplex PCR assay. The multiplex PCR relied on a mix of 60 forward primers for TCR Vbeta segments and 13 reverse primers for TCR Jbeta segments. The CDR3 region of rearranged TCR beta genes was amplified from genomic DNA by a multiplex PCR assay. Amplified TCR beta libraries were sequenced as 87-base-pair reads on the Illumina HiSeq System. As for the original processing: Across the 700 or so repertoires, a later analysis counted 60 million to 90 million unique TCR beta chains, around 11 million of which were shared by at least two donors. To remove PCR and sequencing errors, raw reads were error-corrected and collapsed into unique sequences using a nearest-neighbor algorithm that merged closely related sequences. CDR3 sequences were aligned to IMGT reference sequences to assign V, D and J gene segments. Each retained sequence needed at least a six-nucleotide match to both a V gene segment and a J gene segment. A rearrangement was called productive if the CDR3 had no stop codons and remained in frame with V and J, and every other rearrangement was called non-productive. Following IMGT convention, CDR3 was defined as the stretch from the second conserved V-encoded cysteine to the conserved J-encoded phenylalanine. The earlier analysis of about 640 of the donors excluded any sequence lacking an unambiguous match to a single V gene segment. An earlier analysis of around 600 of the donors classified V segments as functional when productive rearrangements were above 56.7% and as segregating when the standard deviation between donors was above 5%. A statistical classification framework was built to diagnose cytomegalovirus status from the catalog of TCR beta chain sequences. In a later analysis, TCR nucleotide sequences were compared against IMGT/GENE-DB human TR gene sequences so that V and J genes could be assigned. In a later analysis, CDR3 sequences and most-parsimonious VDJ recombination scenarios were assigned using the TCRdist pipeline. In a later analysis, each TCR beta chain was defined by its CDR3 amino acid sequence together with its V-gene family, and reads without a unique V-gene family were excluded. A later analysis removed 450 to 600 highly shared, low-generation-probability nucleotide sequences to deal with suspected cross-contamination and a sequencing artifact. For each public chain, a later analysis derived a clonal expansion index from normalized ranks of inferred template counts within each repertoire. In a later analysis, generation probabilities were computed using a VDJ recombination model fitted to out-of-frame rearrangements, and the results were checked against IGoR. Hypergeometric tests were used in a later analysis to score TCR-TCR, TCR-HLA and TCR-CMV co-occurrence, with a repertoire-size bias correction applied to the TCR pairs. In a later analysis, false discovery rates were estimated by permuting HLA or CMV assignments 20 times. In a later analysis, co-occurring TCRs were grouped using DBSCAN, with TCRdist sequence similarity added in when clustering inside HLA-allele-positive subsets. Co-occurrence clustering excluded repertoires with fewer than 30,000 or more than 120,000 public chains, plus five with anomalous nucleotide sharing. What TCRdb holds here is the immuneACCESS table cut down to in-frame rearrangements. Part of the clones is not present; checked against another copy, under half of the missing clones reflect an unresolved V gene, and the others are unexplained. Clonal size and the V and J genes are those of that table, whereas D and trimming came from the DNA. The sample records around 100,000 clones, about 88% of which are singletons. Under 2.5% of the sample is in the top ten clones.

The cohort consisted of 666 healthy bone marrow donors. At the time of sampling, every cohort member was nominally healthy, though immune exposures that went unrecorded were likely present. The donor tested CMV seronegative, placing the donor among the 350 or so seronegative members of the cohort. A peripheral blood sample was provided by each donor, and peripheral blood mononuclear cells were used for TCR beta sequencing. The Qiagen DNeasy Blood Extraction Kit was used to extract genomic DNA from the blood cell samples. Of note for this clone: Its antigen has not been determined. Base qualities are not recorded, but no much larger clone differs from it by a single base.

The germline V gene sets CDR1 to MDHEN and CDR2 to SYDVKM. V gives up 1 base and J gives up 10 bases, and the segment between their germline ends measures 13 bases. The CDR3 starts with the cysteine, ends with the phenylalanine, and has 14 residues. Only the CDR3 part of the read is kept: 42 bases, read in frame from the first base. The sequence is built from TRBV28 and TRBJ1-4, with the D gene call left open. Material for sequencing was PBMCs. The sequence derives from a man between 18 and 29 years old in good health and CMV-seronegative. DNA sequence: TGTGCCAGCAGTTTATACGGTCCCGGAGGAAAACTGTTTTTT. The resulting protein is CASSLYGPGGKLFF.